This TCR beta chain was identified in a study of T cells in Graves' hyperthyroidism and ophthalmopathy. In the study overall: At initial diagnosis, before any treatment had begun, peripheral blood was obtained. Study-level findings and limits: Ophthalmopathy cases were set apart from stable hyperthyroidism by a 13 V-J model.

This clonotype was observed many times. No antigen is known for it. Authors of the study amplified TCR beta CDR3 regions from RNA transcripts. First-round RT-PCR of the TCR CDR3 relied on the HTBI primer set. TCRdb called the multiplex PCR reads again in MiXCR, with one record for every CDR3 protein. The profile shows 350,000 to 400,000 distinct CDR3 sequences, about 19% of them singletons. Input material: blood. The clonotype originates from a woman aged 18-30 years with Graves' hyperthyroidism.

The CDR3 reads CASSQGADTGELFF. Here the CDR3 DNA reads TGTGCCAGCAGTCAAGGGGCGGACACCGGGGAGCTGTTTTTT. This rearrangement joins TRBV6-1 to TRBJ2-2; D may be TRBD1 (5 bases). This CDR3 has 14 amino acids. CDR1 is MNHNS and CDR2 is SASEGT in the germline V gene. With 5 bases removed from V and 3 bases from J, the gap between germline ends came to 10 bases.